Sequencing of this T cell receptor (beta chain) was carried out in a study of blood T cell repertoires in COVID-19. For the study at large: Some COVID-19 samples were acute and others convalescent; all came from the United States, Italy and Spain. Sources were T cells, B-cell-depleted T cells, or PBMCs; the material itself was cDNA or gDNA.

Patients at the Seattle site were enrolled during active infection and followed longitudinally. This CDR3 is 11 amino acids long. From germline, CDR1 is SGHRS and CDR2 YFSETQ. V was trimmed by 5 bases and J by 8 bases, leaving 10 bases between them. In the original workflow: Quantification of nucleated cells was approximated via reference gene primer amplification. The assay was immunoSEQ multiplex PCR, and TCRdb's table has in-frame clones only and misses some. Clonal size and the V and J genes are those of that table, whereas D and trimming came from the DNA. The sample lists 25,000 to 30,000 clones, 93% occurring once.

Input material: peripheral blood. The chain combines TRBV5-1 with TRBJ1-2; D may be TRBD1 (5 bases). This clonotype was obtained from a woman aged 65 to 85 with COVID-19, enrolled during active disease. The CDR3 coding sequence is TGCGCCAGCAGTCTAGGGGAAGGCTACACCTTC. Encoded protein: CASSLGEGYTF. Filled out from reference TRBV5-1 and TRBJ1-2, the complete variable domain reads KAGVTQTPRYLIKTRGQQVTLSCSPISGHRSVSWYQQTPGQGLQFLFEYFSETQRNKGNFPGRFSGRQFSNSRSEMNVSTLELGDSALYLCASSLGEGYTFGSGTRLTVV.